This record covers a single T cell receptor beta chain. Its antigen remains unknown. The record originates from a study of CD8 T cells in ankylosing spondylitis. Construction of TCR beta libraries was performed using quantitative 5'-RACE with molecular barcodes. MiXCR, run by TCRdb on the 5' RACE reads, gives a single entry per CDR3 protein. The sample lists some 240,000 distinct CDR3 sequences, around 25% occurring once. This CDR3 comprises 13 residues. V shed 3 bases and J shed 6 bases, with 9 bases lying between them. Overall study findings and caveats: Blood from ankylosing spondylitis patients appeared to carry a characteristic roughly eight-variant TCR beta motif. Enrichment of disease-linked clones was reportedly significant in matched ankylosing spondylitis synovial fluid.

The chain uses TRBV12-3 or TRBV12-4 and TRBJ1-5; D unresolved. The specimen was blood, either unsorted or a sorted T cell fraction (not recorded which). This TCR was sampled from a male donor with ankylosing spondylitis or in good health (not recorded which). CDR3 DNA sequence: TGTGCCAGCAGTTTTCTAGTTTCTCAGCCCCAGCATTTT. Amino acids: CASSFLVSQPQHF.